The present T cell receptor (beta chain) was sequenced within a study of beta chain features in type 1 diabetes. About the research overall: Across the samples, 90 million to 120 million sorted cells were examined in total. Study results and caveats: Type 1 diabetes patients had moderately but significantly shorter TCRB CDR3s in all four CD4+ subsets. Whether TCRB rearrangement is influenced by HLA type was left unresolved in this analysis. VDJ junctions from patients with type 1 diabetes contained fewer insertions and more deletions.

Investigators reverse transcribed all isolated RNA, so they sequenced expressed TCRB transcripts. Libraries were prepared by immunoSEQ multiplex PCR; TCRdb keeps only in-frame clonotypes and omits some of them. The sample has about 280,000 clones, 15% seen once; the top ten hold less than 0.02%. This clone was observed a few times. Its antigen is unknown. CDR1 and CDR2 (germline): SGHVS, FNYEAQ. Trimming cost V 4 bases and J 5 bases, with 12 bases left between them. The CDR3 runs 14 residues. The source material was naive CD4+ T cells from blood. This TCR came from a man aged 18 to 35 with type 1 diabetes. The chain links TRBV7-6 to TRBJ2-1; no clear D gene. CDR3 sequence reads: CASSYTPGNNEQFF. The CDR3 DNA reads TGTGCCAGCAGCTACACCCCAGGAAACAATGAGCAGTTCTTC.